The 6 T cell receptor beta chains listed next were all sequenced from one sample in a study of T cells after yellow fever vaccination. TCRdb re-called the 5' RACE reads with MiXCR, one entry per CDR3 protein. The sample lists 100,000 or so distinct CDR3 sequences, roughly 8.2% occurring once. The specimen was CD8+ T cells not binding an NS4B(214-222) dextramer, sorted from PBMCs, collected around 14 days after the first yellow fever vaccination. These receptors came from a man aged 18-30 years who received the YFV17D yellow fever vaccine.

The table lists this clonotype with a count of one. The germline gene is not matched at one end of the junction; a read error may be the cause. In nucleotides, the CDR3 is TGTGCCAGCAGCGTAGCGGGACTAGCGGGGGCCTACCACGAGACCCACTACTTC. Translation gives CASSVAGLAGAYHETHYF. This rearrangement joins TRBV9 to TRBJ2-5; 14 nucleotides line up with TRBD2. The germline gives CDR1 SGDLS, CDR2 YYNGEE. CDR3 length equals 18 residues.

This rearrangement joins TRBV4-2 to TRBJ2-2; D unclear. The germline gives CDR1 LGHNA, CDR2 YNFKEQ. This CDR3 is built from 17 residues. With 0 bases removed from V and 1 base from J, the gap between germline ends came to 12 bases. The CDR3 DNA reads TGTGCCAGCAGCCAAGAAGAAGCTAGAGTGAACACCGGGGAGCTGTTTTTT. This encodes CASSQEEARVNTGELFF.

This clonotype was detected a few times. The chain is built from TRBV3-1 and TRBJ2-4; D remains unclear. V was cut by 4 bases and J by 0 bases, with 10 bases left in between. The CDR3 spans 15 residues. CDR1 is LGHDT, CDR2 YNNKEL, per germline (reference sequence). This chain's CDR3 is CASSLRPLAKNIQYF. Written as DNA, the CDR3 is TGTGCCAGCAGCCTCCGTCCACTAGCCAAAAACATTCAGTACTTC.

This clonotype has more than one count but fewer than ten. The chain couples TRBV12-3 or TRBV12-4 to TRBJ1-1, with D hard to call. The CDR3 consists of 14 residues. V lost 6 bases and J lost 4, with 15 bases in between. CDR3 nucleotides: TGTGCCAGCAGCCCCGGACCGGGGTTCACTGAAGCTTTCTTT. Translated: CASSPGPGFTEAFF.

This clonotype was counted a few times. The chain joins TRBV5-1 to TRBJ2-4; no clear D gene. The germline gives CDR1 SGHRS, CDR2 YFSETQ. This CDR3 spans 15 amino acids. Deletions cut 1 base from V and 4 bases from J, with 12 bases between. The CDR3 sequence: CASSLTHRAKNIQYF. The DNA for the CDR3 is TGCGCCAGCAGCTTGACCCACCGGGCGAAAAACATTCAGTACTTC.

This clonotype was found many times. J is TRBJ2-2 and V is TRBV4-1, with D uncertain. There are 14 residues in the CDR3. In germline, CDR1 is MGHRA, CDR2 YSYEKL. The V and J ends lost 1 base and 3 bases respectively, with 6 bases between them. The CDR3 is CASSQGGYTGELFF. Here the CDR3 DNA reads TGCGCCAGCAGCCAAGGGGGTTACACCGGGGAGCTGTTTTTT.